The 7 T cell receptor beta chains presented below share a single source sample, sequenced in a study of blood T cell repertoires in COVID-19. Assay: immunoSEQ multiplex PCR; the TCRdb copy retains only in-frame clones and omits some. The top ten clones hold roughly 4% of a sample with roughly 300,000 clones, 80% to 90% of them seen once. The sequenced sample was PBMCs or T cells enriched from blood (not recorded which). All receptors come from a woman aged 40 to 50 with acute COVID-19.

This clone has just one count. The chain couples TRBV5-8 to TRBJ1-2; the D gene is possibly TRBD1 (6 bases). The CDR3 length is 17 residues. Germline V lookup: CDR1 SGHTS, CDR2 YDEGEE. Trimming removed 2 bases from V and 8 bases from J, with 25 bases in between. CDR3 region: CASSFQTGTTVVGGYTF. CDR3 bases: TGTGCCAGCAGCTTTCAAACCGGGACAACTGTCGTTGGCGGCTACACCTTC.

The chain employs TRBV5-1 and TRBJ1-2; D remains ambiguous. The CDR3 length is 15 residues. V was pared by 4 bases and J by 4 bases, with 17 bases between. Germline V gene data show CDR1 as SGHRS and CDR2 as YFSETQ. The CDR3 bases are TGCGCCAGCAGCCCACGTTTGACCGGGAGCTATGGCTACACCTTC. This translates into CASSPRLTGSYGYTF.

This chain links TRBV10-3 with TRBJ2-1, with D possibly being TRBD2 (6 bases). Germline CDR1 reads ENHRY; CDR2 reads SYGVKD. Trimming took 6 bases from V and 3 from J, leaving 15 bases between them. The CDR3 has 15 residues. CDR3 DNA sequence: TGTGCCATCAGCGCTCCGGGACTCAGCTACAATGAGCAGTTCTTC. Translation gives CAISAPGLSYNEQFF.

The genes are TRBV4-3 and TRBJ2-7, with TRBD1 identical over 11 bases. CDR3 length equals 22 residues. Trimming at V came to 0 bases and at J to 1 base, leaving 20 bases not matched to a gene. The germline CDR1 and CDR2 sequences are LGHNA and YSLEER. The CDR3 nucleotides read TGCGCCAGCAGCCAAGAATTCTCGGACAGGGGGCTTTGGACTAAGAAGTCCTACGAGCAGTACTTC. The encoded protein is CASSQEFSDRGLWTKKSYEQYF.

The sample holds a few counts of this clone. The V call is TRBV29-1, the J call TRBJ2-2; D is ambiguous. Trimming pared 5 bases from V and 6 bases from J, leaving 13 bases between. The CDR3 consists of 13 residues. The V gene's germline CDR1 is SQVTM and CDR2 ANQGSEA. This CDR3 is CSVTLNSAGELFF. As DNA, the CDR3 is TGCAGCGTTACCCTTAACAGTGCCGGGGAGCTGTTTTTT.

This clone was detected a few times. Here the CDR3 DNA reads TGTGCCAGCAGCCGGGGACTAGATCGCGAGCAGTACTTC. Residues: CASSRGLDREQYF. The chain is built from TRBV12-3 or TRBV12-4 and TRBJ2-7, with TRBD2 identical over 8 bases. Trimming took 6 bases from V and 6 from J; bases not matched to a gene: 7. This CDR3 comprises 13 residues.

This rearrangement joins TRBV3-1 (or the pseudogene TRBV3-2) to TRBJ1-2; perhaps TRBD1 as D (5 bases). The CDR3 contains 13 residues. V dropped 4 bases and J dropped 2 bases, with 8 bases sitting between them. Per the germline V gene, CDR1 is LGHDT and CDR2 is YNNKEL (reference sequence). CDR3 sequence (DNA): TGTGCCAGCAGCCTGGACATAAACTATGGCTACACCTTC. Protein product: CASSLDINYGYTF.